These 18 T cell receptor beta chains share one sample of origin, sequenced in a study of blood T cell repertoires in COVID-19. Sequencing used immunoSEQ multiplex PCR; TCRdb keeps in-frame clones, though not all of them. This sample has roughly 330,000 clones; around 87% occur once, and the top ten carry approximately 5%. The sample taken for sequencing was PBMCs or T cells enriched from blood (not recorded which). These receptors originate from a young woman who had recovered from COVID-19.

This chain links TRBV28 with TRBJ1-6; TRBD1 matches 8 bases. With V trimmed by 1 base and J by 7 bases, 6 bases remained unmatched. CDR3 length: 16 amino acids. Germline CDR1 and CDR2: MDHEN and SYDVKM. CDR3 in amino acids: CASSLSRAGGNSPLHF. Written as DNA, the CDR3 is TGTGCCAGCAGTTTATCTAGAGCAGGGGGCAATTCACCCCTCCACTTT.

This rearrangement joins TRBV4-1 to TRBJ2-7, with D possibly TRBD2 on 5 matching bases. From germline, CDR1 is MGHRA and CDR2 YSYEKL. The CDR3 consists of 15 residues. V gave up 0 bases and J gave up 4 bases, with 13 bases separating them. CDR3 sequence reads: CASSQDLMGVYEQYF. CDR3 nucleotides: TGCGCCAGCAGCCAAGATCTAATGGGAGTGTACGAGCAGTACTTC.

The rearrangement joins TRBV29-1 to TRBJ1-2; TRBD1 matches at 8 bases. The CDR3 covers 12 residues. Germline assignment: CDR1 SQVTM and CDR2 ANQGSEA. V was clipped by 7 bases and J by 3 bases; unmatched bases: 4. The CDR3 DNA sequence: TGCAGCGGAGAGACAGGGGACTATGGCTACACCTTC. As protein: CSGETGDYGYTF. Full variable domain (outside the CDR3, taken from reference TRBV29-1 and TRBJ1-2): SAVISQKPSRDICQRGTSLTIQCQVDSQVTMMFWYRQQPGQSLTLIATANQGSEATYESGFVIDKFPISRPNLTFSTLTVSNMSPEDSSIYLCSGETGDYGYTFGSGTRLTVV.

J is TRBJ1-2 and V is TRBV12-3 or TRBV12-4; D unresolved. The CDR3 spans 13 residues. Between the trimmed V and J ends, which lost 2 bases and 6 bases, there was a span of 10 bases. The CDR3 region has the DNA TGTGCCAGCAGTTTATCTGGGCGTGATGGCTACACCTTC. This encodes CASSLSGRDGYTF.

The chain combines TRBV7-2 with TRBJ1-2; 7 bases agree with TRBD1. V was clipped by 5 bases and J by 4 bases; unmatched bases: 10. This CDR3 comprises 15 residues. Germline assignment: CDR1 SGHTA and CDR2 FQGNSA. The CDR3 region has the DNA TGTGCCAGCAGCCCAGACGTCGGGACAGCCTATGGCTACACCTTC. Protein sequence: CASSPDVGTAYGYTF.

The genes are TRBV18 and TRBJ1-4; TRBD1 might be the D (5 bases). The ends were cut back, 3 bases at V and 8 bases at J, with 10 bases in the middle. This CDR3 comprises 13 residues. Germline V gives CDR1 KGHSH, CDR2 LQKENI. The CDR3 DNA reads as TGTGCCAGCTCACCCTCAGGGCGGGAAAAACTGTTTTTT. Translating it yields CASSPSGREKLFF.

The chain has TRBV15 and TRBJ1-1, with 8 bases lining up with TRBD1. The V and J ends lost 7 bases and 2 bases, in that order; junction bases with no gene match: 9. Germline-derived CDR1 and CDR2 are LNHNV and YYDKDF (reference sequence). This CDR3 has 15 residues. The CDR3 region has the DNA TGTGCCACCAACCTAATTCAGGGGGCCAACACTGAAGCTTTCTTT. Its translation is CATNLIQGANTEAFF.

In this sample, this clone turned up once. As DNA, the CDR3 is TGTGCCAGCCGCGGGCAGCTCTATGGCTACACCTTC. It encodes CASRGQLYGYTF. The J gene is TRBJ1-2, the V gene TRBV14; D remains ambiguous. Trimming cost V 8 bases and J 4 bases, with 11 bases left between them. The CDR3 totals 12 residues. Germline V gives CDR1 SGHDN, CDR2 FVKESK. Full variable domain (missing parts from reference TRBV14 and TRBJ1-2): EAGVTQFPSHSVIEKGQTVTLRCDPISGHDNLYWYRRVMGKEIKFLLHFVKESKQDESGMPNNRFLAERTGGTYSTLKVQPAELEDSGVYFCASRGQLYGYTFGSGTRLTVV.

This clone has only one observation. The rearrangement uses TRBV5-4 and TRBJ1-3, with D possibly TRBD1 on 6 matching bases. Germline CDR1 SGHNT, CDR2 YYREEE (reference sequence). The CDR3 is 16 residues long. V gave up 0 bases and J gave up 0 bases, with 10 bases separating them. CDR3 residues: CASSLAGGSSGNTIYF. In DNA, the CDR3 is TGTGCCAGCAGCTTGGCGGGGGGCAGCTCTGGAAACACCATATATTTT.

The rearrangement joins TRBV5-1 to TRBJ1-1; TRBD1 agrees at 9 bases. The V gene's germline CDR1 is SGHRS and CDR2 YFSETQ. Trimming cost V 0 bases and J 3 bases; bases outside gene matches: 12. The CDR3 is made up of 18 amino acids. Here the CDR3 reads CASSLGTGTGWAYTEAFF. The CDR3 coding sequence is TGCGCCAGCAGCTTGGGAACCGGGACAGGGTGGGCTTACACTGAAGCTTTCTTT. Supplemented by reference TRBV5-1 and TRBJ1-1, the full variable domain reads KAGVTQTPRYLIKTRGQQVTLSCSPISGHRSVSWYQQTPGQGLQFLFEYFSETQRNKGNFPGRFSGRQFSNSRSEMNVSTLELGDSALYLCASSLGTGTGWAYTEAFFGQGTRLTVV.

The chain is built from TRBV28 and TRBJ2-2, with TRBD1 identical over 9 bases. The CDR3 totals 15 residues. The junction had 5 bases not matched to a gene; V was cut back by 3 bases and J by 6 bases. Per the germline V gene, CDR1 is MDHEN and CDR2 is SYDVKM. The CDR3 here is CASSFSGQGSGELFF. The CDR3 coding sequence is TGTGCCAGCAGTTTCTCCGGACAGGGGTCCGGGGAGCTGTTTTTT.

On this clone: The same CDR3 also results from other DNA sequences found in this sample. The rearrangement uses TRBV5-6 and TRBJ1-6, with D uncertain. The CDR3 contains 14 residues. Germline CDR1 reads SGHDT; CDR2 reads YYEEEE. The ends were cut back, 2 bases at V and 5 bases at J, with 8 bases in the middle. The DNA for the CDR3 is TGTGCCAGCAGCTTAGCCGGGGATAATTCACCCCTCCACTTT. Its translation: CASSLAGDNSPLHF.

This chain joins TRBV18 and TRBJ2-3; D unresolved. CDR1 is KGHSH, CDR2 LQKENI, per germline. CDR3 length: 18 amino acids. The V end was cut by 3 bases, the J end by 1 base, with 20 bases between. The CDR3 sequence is CASSPSEVTDGGTDTQYF. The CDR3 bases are TGTGCCAGCTCACCCTCGGAAGTAACAGACGGCGGCACAGATACGCAGTATTTT.

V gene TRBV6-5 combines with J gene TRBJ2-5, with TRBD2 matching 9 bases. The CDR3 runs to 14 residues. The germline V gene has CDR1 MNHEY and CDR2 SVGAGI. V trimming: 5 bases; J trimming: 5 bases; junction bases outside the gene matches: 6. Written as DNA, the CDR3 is TGTGCCAGCAGTCCGGGACTAGCAGGGGAGACCCAGTACTTC. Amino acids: CASSPGLAGETQYF.

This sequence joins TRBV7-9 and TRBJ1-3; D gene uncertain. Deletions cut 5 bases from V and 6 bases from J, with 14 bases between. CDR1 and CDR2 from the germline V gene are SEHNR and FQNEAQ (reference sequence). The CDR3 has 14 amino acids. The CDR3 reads CASSPDGVVNTIYF. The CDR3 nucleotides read TGTGCCAGCAGCCCCGACGGGGTTGTAAACACCATATATTTT.

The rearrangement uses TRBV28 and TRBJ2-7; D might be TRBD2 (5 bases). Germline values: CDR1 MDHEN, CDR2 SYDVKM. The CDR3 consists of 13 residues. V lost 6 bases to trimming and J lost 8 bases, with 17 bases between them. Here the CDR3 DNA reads TGTGCCAGCAGGACCTTCTACGGAGGAAAGCAGTACTTC. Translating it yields CASRTFYGGKQYF.

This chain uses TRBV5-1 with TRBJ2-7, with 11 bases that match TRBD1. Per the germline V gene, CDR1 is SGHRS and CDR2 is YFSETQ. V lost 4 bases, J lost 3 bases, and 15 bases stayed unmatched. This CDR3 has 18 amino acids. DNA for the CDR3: TGCGCCAGCAGCGGCGGACAGGGGGCTTTTACCACCTACTACGAGCAGTACTTC. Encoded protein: CASSGGQGAFTTYYEQYF.

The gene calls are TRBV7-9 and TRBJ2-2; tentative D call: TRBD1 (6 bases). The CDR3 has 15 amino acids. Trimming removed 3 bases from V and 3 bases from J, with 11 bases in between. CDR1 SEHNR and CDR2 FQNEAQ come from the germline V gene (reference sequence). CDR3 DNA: TGTGCCAGCAGCTTCCAGGGGCTGGACACCGGGGAGCTGTTTTTT. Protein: CASSFQGLDTGELFF.